This T cell receptor beta chain was recorded in a study of cytomegalovirus exposure and HLA in healthy donors. PCR involved 60 Vbeta and 13 Jbeta primers. Repertoires were generated with immunoSEQ multiplex PCR, while TCRdb's copy carries only in-frame clones and drops some. The top ten clones hold roughly 8.2% of a sample with 120,000 or so clones, around 73% of them seen once. This clone was seen a handful of times. Its target is unknown. Notes on the study in general: Donors were assumed by presence/absence analyses to have roughly uniform sequencing depth. Per a later analysis, HLA-associated TCR beta chains showed more clonal expansion than other, equally common TCR beta chains. Associated with cytomegalovirus, according to the listing, were 150 to 200 TCR beta chains. Information on immune exposure was restricted to one variable (CMV serostatus).

The specimen was PBMCs. The clonotype was recovered from a woman between 40 and 55 years old in good health and CMV-seropositive.

CDR3 DNA: TGTGCCAGCCGTTCAACTGGGAATAGCGGTGAAAAACTGTTTTTT. Its translation is CASRSTGNSGEKLFF. The chain links TRBV6-5 to TRBJ1-4, with unresolved D. V lost 8 bases to trimming and J lost 7 bases, with 20 bases between them. CDR1 and CDR2 from the germline V gene are MNHEY and SVGAGI. The CDR3 loop spans 15 amino acids.